Each of the 3 T cell receptor beta chains below was sequenced from the same sample in a study of blood T cell repertoires in COVID-19. Assay: immunoSEQ multiplex PCR; the TCRdb copy retains only in-frame clones and omits some. The data contain under 100,000 clones, over 80% of them singletons. The sample taken for sequencing was peripheral blood. Receptor source: a man at least 80 years old with active or convalescent COVID-19.

This chain connects TRBV11-3 to TRBJ1-3; D gene unclear. The CDR3 totals 15 residues. Germline CDR1 is SGHNT and CDR2 is YENEEA. Trimming pared 1 base from V and 3 bases from J, leaving 10 bases between. The CDR3 region is CASSLAHGFGNTIYF. CDR3 nucleotide sequence: TGTGCCAGCAGCTTAGCCCACGGGTTTGGAAACACCATATATTTT.

This chain links TRBV12-3 or TRBV12-4 with TRBJ2-1; maybe TRBD2 (6 bases). V lost 10 bases and J lost 2, with 12 bases in between. The CDR3 length is 13 residues. The CDR3 region is CATGGGAYNEQFF. The CDR3 nucleotides are TGTGCCACCGGAGGCGGGGCCTACAATGAGCAGTTCTTC.

The V call is TRBV10-3, the J call TRBJ1-2; D gene uncertain. Per germline, CDR1 ENHRY and CDR2 SYGVKD. The V end lost 7 bases, the J end lost 5 bases, and 17 bases lay between the germline ends. The CDR3 is 14 residues long. The CDR3 sequence is CAIMSAGISYGYTF. DNA for the CDR3: TGTGCCATCATGTCCGCCGGGATCTCGTATGGCTACACCTTC.